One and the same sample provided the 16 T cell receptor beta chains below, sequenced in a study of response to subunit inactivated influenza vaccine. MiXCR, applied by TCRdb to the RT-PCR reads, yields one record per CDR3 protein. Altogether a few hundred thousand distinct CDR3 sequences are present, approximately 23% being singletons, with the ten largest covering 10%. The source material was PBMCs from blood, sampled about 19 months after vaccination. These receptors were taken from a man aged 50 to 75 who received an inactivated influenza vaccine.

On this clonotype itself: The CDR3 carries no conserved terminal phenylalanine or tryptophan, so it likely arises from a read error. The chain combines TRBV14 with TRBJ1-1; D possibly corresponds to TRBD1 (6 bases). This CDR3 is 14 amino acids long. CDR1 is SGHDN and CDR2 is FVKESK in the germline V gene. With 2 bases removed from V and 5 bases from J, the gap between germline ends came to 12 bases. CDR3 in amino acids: CASSQQTGSTEAFL. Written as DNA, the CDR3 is TGTGCCAGCAGCCAACAAACAGGGAGTACTGAAGCTTTCCTT.

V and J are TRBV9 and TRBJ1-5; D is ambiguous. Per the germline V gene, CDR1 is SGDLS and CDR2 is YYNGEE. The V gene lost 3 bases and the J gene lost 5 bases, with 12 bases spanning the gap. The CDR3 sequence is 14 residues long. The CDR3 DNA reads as TGTGCCAGCAGCGACCGGCCGGGTTATCAGCCCCAGCATTTT. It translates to CASSDRPGYQPQHF.

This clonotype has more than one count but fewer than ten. For the CDR3, the DNA is TGTGCCAGCAGTGTCTGGGGGACTAATGAAGCTTTCTTT. Translated, it gives CASSVWGTNEAFF. The chain combines TRBV2 with TRBJ1-1; tentatively, D is TRBD1 (5 bases). Germline V gene sequence: CDR1 SNHLY, CDR2 FYNNEI. This CDR3 has 13 amino acids. V shed 4 bases and J shed 7 bases, with 13 bases lying between them.

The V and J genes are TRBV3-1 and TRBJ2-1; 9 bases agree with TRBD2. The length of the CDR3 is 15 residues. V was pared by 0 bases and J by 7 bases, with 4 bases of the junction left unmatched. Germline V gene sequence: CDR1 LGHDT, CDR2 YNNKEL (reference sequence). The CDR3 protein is CASSQEGLAGNEQFF. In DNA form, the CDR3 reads TGTGCCAGCAGCCAAGAGGGGCTAGCGGGGAATGAGCAGTTCTTC.

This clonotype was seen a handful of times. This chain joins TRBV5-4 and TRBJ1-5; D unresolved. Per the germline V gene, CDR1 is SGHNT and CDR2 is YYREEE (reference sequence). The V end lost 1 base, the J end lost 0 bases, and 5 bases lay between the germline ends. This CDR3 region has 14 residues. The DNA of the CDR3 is TGTGCCAGCAGCTTGAAGGGTAGCAATCAGCCCCAGCATTTT. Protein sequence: CASSLKGSNQPQHF. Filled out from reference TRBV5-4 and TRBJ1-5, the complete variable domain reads ETGVTQSPTHLIKTRGQQVTLRCSSQSGHNTVSWYQQALGQGPQFIFQYYREEENGRGNFPPRFSGLQFPNYSSELNVNALELDDSALYLCASSLKGSNQPQHFGDGTRLSIL.

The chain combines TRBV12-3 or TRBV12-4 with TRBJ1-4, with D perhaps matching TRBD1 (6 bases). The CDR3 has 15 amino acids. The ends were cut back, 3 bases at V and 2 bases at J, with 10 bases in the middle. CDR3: CASSLSQGTNEKLFF. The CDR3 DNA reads TGTGCCAGCAGTTTGAGCCAGGGGACTAATGAAAAACTGTTTTTT.

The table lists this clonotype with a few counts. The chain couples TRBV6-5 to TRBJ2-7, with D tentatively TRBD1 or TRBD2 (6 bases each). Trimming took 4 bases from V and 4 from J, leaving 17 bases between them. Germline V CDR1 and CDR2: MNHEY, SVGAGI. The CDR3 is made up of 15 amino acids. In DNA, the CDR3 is TGTGCCAGCAGTTGGTGGTTGGGGGGCGAGTACGAGCAGTACTTC. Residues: CASSWWLGGEYEQYF.

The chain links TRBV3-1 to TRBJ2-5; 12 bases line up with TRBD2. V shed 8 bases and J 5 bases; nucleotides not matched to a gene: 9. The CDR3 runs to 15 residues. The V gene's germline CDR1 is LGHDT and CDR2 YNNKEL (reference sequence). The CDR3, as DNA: TGTGCCAGCTCCTCTAGCGGGAGGGCCGGGGAGACCCAGTACTTC. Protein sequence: CASSSSGRAGETQYF.

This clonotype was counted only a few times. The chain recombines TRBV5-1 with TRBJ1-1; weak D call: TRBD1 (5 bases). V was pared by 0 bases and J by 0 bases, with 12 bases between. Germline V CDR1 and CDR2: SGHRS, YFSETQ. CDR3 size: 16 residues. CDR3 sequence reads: CASSLGGLGMNTEAFF. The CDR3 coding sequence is TGCGCCAGCAGCTTGGGGGGGTTGGGAATGAACACTGAAGCTTTCTTT.

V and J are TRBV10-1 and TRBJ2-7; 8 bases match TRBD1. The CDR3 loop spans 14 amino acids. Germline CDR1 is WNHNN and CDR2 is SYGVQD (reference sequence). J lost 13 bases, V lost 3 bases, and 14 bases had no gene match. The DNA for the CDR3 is TGCGCCAGCAGTGACGGTATTTTAGGGGGACAGGCATACTTC. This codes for CASSDGILGGQAYF.

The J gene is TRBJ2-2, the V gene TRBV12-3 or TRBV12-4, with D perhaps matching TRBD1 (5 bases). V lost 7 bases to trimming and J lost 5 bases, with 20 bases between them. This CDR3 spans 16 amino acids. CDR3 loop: CASTGQHFLPTGELFF. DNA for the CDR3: TGTGCCAGCACTGGACAACATTTCTTACCTACCGGGGAGCTGTTTTTT.

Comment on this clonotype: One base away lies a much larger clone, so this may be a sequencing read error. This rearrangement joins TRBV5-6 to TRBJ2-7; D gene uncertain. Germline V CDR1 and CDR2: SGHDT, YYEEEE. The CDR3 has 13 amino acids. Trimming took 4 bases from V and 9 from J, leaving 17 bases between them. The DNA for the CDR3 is TGTGCCAGCAGCACCGGTCTCGGATTCCCGCAGTACTTC. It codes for CASSTGLGFPQYF.

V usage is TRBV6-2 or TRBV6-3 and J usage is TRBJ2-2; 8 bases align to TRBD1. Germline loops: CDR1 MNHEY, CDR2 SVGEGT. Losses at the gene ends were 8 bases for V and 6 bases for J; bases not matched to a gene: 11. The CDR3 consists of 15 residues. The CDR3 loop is CASVQGGSAAGELFF. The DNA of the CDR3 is TGTGCCAGCGTACAGGGGGGATCCGCCGCCGGGGAGCTGTTTTTT.

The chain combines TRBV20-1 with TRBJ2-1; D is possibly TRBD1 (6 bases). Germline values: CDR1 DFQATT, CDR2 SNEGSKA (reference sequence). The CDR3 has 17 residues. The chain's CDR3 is CCASVSGVILLYNEQFF. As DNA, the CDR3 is TGCTGCGCTAGTGTATCAGGGGTGATTTTGCTTTACAATGAGCAGTTCTTC.

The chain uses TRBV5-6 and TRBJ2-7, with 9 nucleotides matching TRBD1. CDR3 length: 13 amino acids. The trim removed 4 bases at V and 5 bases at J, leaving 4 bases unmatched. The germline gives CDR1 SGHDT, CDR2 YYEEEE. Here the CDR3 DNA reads TGTGCCAGCAGCGTGGACAGGGGCGACGAGCAGTACTTC. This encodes CASSVDRGDEQYF.

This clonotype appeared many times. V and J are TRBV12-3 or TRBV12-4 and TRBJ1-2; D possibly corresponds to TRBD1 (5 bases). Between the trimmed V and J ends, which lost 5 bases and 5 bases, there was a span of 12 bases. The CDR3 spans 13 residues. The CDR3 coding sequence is TGTGCCAGCAGTGTCCAGTCAGGGTATGGCTACACCTTC. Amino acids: CASSVQSGYGYTF.